The 6 T cell receptor beta chains listed next were all sequenced from one sample in a study of T cells after yellow fever vaccination. Using its own MiXCR run on the 5' RACE reads, TCRdb lists one record per CDR3 protein. Of 35,000 to 55,000 distinct CDR3 sequences in the sample, 6% to 7% are singletons; the top ten hold about 10%. Sequencing was performed on PBMCs, either bulk or a sorted T-cell subset (CD4+, CD8+, memory, or dextramer-sorted; not recorded which), taken 45 days after the yellow fever booster vaccination. All receptors come from a man aged 30 to 39 who received the YFV17D yellow fever vaccine.

About this clonotype: This may be a read error: a much more frequent sequence differs by one nucleotide. The chain joins TRBV29-1 to TRBJ2-3; TRBD1 or TRBD2 may be the D gene (6 bases each). The CDR3 length is 13 residues. CDR1 SQVTM and CDR2 ANQGSEA come from the germline V gene. V was shortened by 8 bases and J by 5 bases, with 17 bases between the two germline ends. Written as DNA, the CDR3 is TGCAGCTCTTCGGGGGCCTACAAAGATACGCAGTATTTT. Residues: CSSSGAYKDTQYF.

At least ten counts were recorded for this clonotype. This chain joins TRBV6-1 and TRBJ2-5, with a possible D match to TRBD2 (5 bases). The CDR3 loop spans 11 amino acids. V lost 7 bases and J lost 5, with 8 bases in between. In germline, CDR1 is MNHNS, CDR2 SASEGT. CDR3 region: CASTGLETQYF. In DNA form, the CDR3 reads TGTGCCAGCACGGGGTTGGAGACCCAGTACTTC.

The sample holds many counts of this clonotype. The chain has TRBV9 and TRBJ2-3; 8 nucleotides align to TRBD2. Looked up from germline, CDR1 is SGDLS and CDR2 is YYNGEE. V was clipped by 1 base and J by 2 bases; unmatched bases: 6. The CDR3 runs 16 residues. CDR3: CASSVSPGGLTDTQYF. DNA for the CDR3: TGTGCCAGCAGCGTATCCCCGGGGGGGCTCACAGATACGCAGTATTTT.

This clonotype was counted between two and nine times. The V and J genes are TRBV12-3 or TRBV12-4 and TRBJ2-1; either TRBD1 or TRBD2 may fit D (5 bases each). Trimming left V 6 bases short and J 3 bases short, with 15 bases between. The CDR3 totals 15 residues. CDR3 coding DNA: TGTGCCAGCAGGACCGGGACGGACCACTACAATGAGCAGTTCTTC. It translates to CASRTGTDHYNEQFF.

This clonotype was seen at least ten times. This chain uses TRBV12-3 or TRBV12-4 with TRBJ2-7, with D perhaps matching TRBD1 (6 bases). The CDR3 spans 14 residues. With 6 bases removed from V and 3 bases from J, the gap between germline ends came to 15 bases. In nucleotides, the CDR3 is TGTGCCAGCAGCGACCAGGGGTTCCGCTACGAGCAGTACTTC. This gives the protein CASSDQGFRYEQYF.

This clonotype was counted at least ten times. The J gene is TRBJ2-5, the V gene TRBV29-1; maybe TRBD2 (6 bases). Germline V lookup: CDR1 SQVTM, CDR2 ANQGSEA. The V end lost 3 bases, the J end lost 5 bases, and 13 bases lay between the germline ends. The CDR3 runs 13 residues. The DNA of the CDR3 is TGCAGCGTTGATGGGGGGAGCGGTGAGACCCAGTACTTC. Its protein product is CSVDGGSGETQYF.